The 20 T cell receptor beta chains in this list originate from one sample, sequenced in a study of T cell responses to AZD1222 COVID-19 vaccine. Clones were sequenced by immunoSEQ multiplex PCR, and TCRdb holds only the in-frame ones, with some missing. The sample lists roughly 250,000 clones; 85% to 95% were seen once. The starting material was peripheral blood, obtained on day 0 of AZD1222 vaccination. The source is an adult in good health.

The chain combines TRBV5-6 with TRBJ2-1; tentative D call: TRBD1 (5 bases). The CDR3 contains 15 residues. Trimming took off 4 bases at V and 0 bases at J, with 11 bases between the two ends. The germline CDR1 and CDR2 sequences are SGHDT and YYEEEE. The DNA of the CDR3 is TGTGCCAGCAGCCTTGACAGACGCTCCTACAATGAGCAGTTCTTC. It encodes CASSLDRRSYNEQFF.

As concerns this clone: The junction departs from germline at one end; a sequencing error may be responsible. Other nucleotide sequences in the sample specify the same CDR3. The chain combines TRBV4-1 with TRBJ2-3; D might be TRBD1 (5 bases). Germline loops: CDR1 MGHRA, CDR2 YSYEKL. The CDR3 has 13 amino acids. CDR3 residues: CASSQAGTDTQYF. CDR3 in DNA: TGCGCCAGCAGTCAAGCAGGGACAGATACGCAGTATTTT.

J is TRBJ2-2 and V is TRBV6-6; TRBD2 matches at 8 bases. The CDR3 contains 15 residues. J gave up 4 bases and V 6 bases, and 7 bases lay outside the gene matches. Germline V gives CDR1 MNHNY, CDR2 SVGAGI (reference sequence). The CDR3 nucleotides read TGTGCCAGCAGCGGCGGACTAGCAGGCACCGGGGAGCTGTTTTTT. Its translation: CASSGGLAGTGELFF.

The chain carries TRBV28 and TRBJ2-5; D remains unclear. V was trimmed by 5 bases and J by 5 bases, leaving 18 bases between them. Germline V gene lookup returns CDR1 MDHEN and CDR2 SYDVKM. The CDR3 totals 15 residues. CDR3 residues: CASSPPRGRMETQYF. In nucleotides, the CDR3 is TGTGCCAGCAGTCCCCCCCGAGGAAGGATGGAGACCCAGTACTTC.

J is TRBJ2-7 and V is TRBV5-1; D may be TRBD1 or TRBD2 (6 bases each). The V gene's germline CDR1 is SGHRS and CDR2 YFSETQ. This CDR3 contains 14 residues. V was pared by 0 bases and J by 6 bases, with 13 bases between. This chain's CDR3 is CASSLGGADPEQYF. The CDR3 DNA reads as TGCGCCAGCAGCTTGGGGGGGGCTGATCCCGAGCAGTACTTC.

The chain has TRBV6-2 or TRBV6-3 and TRBJ2-2; D perhaps matches TRBD2 (5 bases). The V end was cut by 5 bases, the J end by 4 bases, with 14 bases between. This CDR3 spans 15 amino acids. Germline V gene lookup returns CDR1 MNHEY and CDR2 SVGEGT. The CDR3 DNA is TGTGCCAGCAGTCATGGCGGGCCGGCCACCGGGGAGCTGTTTTTT. Protein sequence: CASSHGGPATGELFF.

The chain has TRBV5-6 and TRBJ2-2; no reliable D call. The CDR3 extends over 14 amino acids. Trimming stripped 0 bases from V and 7 bases from J, with 10 bases between. CDR1 and CDR2 from the germline V gene are SGHDT and YYEEEE. The CDR3 nucleotides read TGTGCCAGCAGCTTGGCCGAGAGTTTCGGGGAGCTGTTTTTT. Translation gives CASSLAESFGELFF.

V and J are TRBV3-1 (or the pseudogene TRBV3-2) and TRBJ1-1; possibly TRBD1 for D (6 bases). The CDR3 is 15 residues long. Trimming took off 5 bases at V and 8 bases at J, with 21 bases between the two ends. Per the germline V gene, CDR1 is LGHDT and CDR2 is YNNKEL (reference sequence). CDR3 sequence reads: CASSGRTDLPGEAFF. In nucleotides, the CDR3 is TGTGCCAGCAGCGGGCGGACAGACCTTCCCGGGGAAGCTTTCTTT.

CDR3 in DNA: TGTGCCAGCAGCTTAAGTGGCAAAGAGACCCAGTACTTC. It codes for CASSLSGKETQYF. The chain recombines TRBV7-3 with TRBJ2-5; D unclear. Per the germline V gene, CDR1 is SGHTA and CDR2 is FQGTGA. This CDR3 is 13 amino acids long. V lost 1 base and J 3 bases, leaving 6 bases between the germline ends.

This chain links TRBV5-4 with TRBJ2-5; TRBD1 might be the D (6 bases). Looked up from germline, CDR1 is SGHNT and CDR2 is YYREEE (reference sequence). V dropped 2 bases and J dropped 5 bases, with 7 bases sitting between them. This CDR3 has 12 amino acids. CDR3 nucleotides: TGTGCCAGCAGCTTTAGGGGGGAGACCCAGTACTTC. Protein product: CASSFRGETQYF.

This chain uses TRBV5-1 with TRBJ1-2; D ambiguous. V lost 4 bases to trimming and J lost 5 bases, with 9 bases between them. The V gene's germline CDR1 is SGHRS and CDR2 YFSETQ. The CDR3 loop spans 12 amino acids. The CDR3, as DNA: TGCGCCAGCAGCGATGGTAGTTATGGCTACACCTTC. It specifies CASSDGSYGYTF. The entire variable domain, with the rest obtained from reference TRBV5-1 and TRBJ1-2, is as follows: KAGVTQTPRYLIKTRGQQVTLSCSPISGHRSVSWYQQTPGQGLQFLFEYFSETQRNKGNFPGRFSGRQFSNSRSEMNVSTLELGDSALYLCASSDGSYGYTFGSGTRLTVV.

This chain joins TRBV19 and TRBJ1-1; no reliable D call. Between the trimmed V and J ends, which lost 1 base and 1 base, there was a span of 10 bases. This CDR3 has 15 residues. Germline lookup yields CDR1 LNHDA and CDR2 SQIVND (reference sequence). CDR3 bases: TGTGCCAGTAGTATAGTCCGCGGGCGGAACACTGAAGCTTTCTTT. Its translation is CASSIVRGRNTEAFF.

The rearrangement joins TRBV6-6 to TRBJ1-6; weak D call: TRBD1 (5 bases). Germline V gene sequence: CDR1 MNHNY, CDR2 SVGAGI (reference sequence). CDR3 length: 14 amino acids. V lost 7 bases and J lost 7, with 14 bases in between. Here the CDR3 reads CASMWGRQNSPLHF. CDR3 coding DNA: TGTGCCAGCATGTGGGGACGACAAAATTCACCCCTCCACTTT.

This chain's CDR3 is CASSLGLAGGSSYEQYF. Here the CDR3 DNA reads TGTGCCAGCAGCCTGGGACTAGCGGGGGGGAGCTCCTACGAGCAGTACTTC. The chain carries TRBV5-5 and TRBJ2-7; TRBD2 matches 16 bases. With V trimmed by 4 bases and J by 0 bases, 4 bases remained unmatched. The CDR3 loop spans 17 amino acids. The germline V gene has CDR1 SGHKS and CDR2 YYEKEE (reference sequence).

J is TRBJ1-2 and V is TRBV7-9; D perhaps matches TRBD1 (5 bases). The CDR3 consists of 15 residues. Looked up from germline, CDR1 is SEHNR and CDR2 is FQNEAQ (reference sequence). V gave up 5 bases and J gave up 8 bases, with 21 bases separating them. The chain's CDR3 is CASSRTGTGYGGYTF. For the CDR3, the DNA is TGTGCCAGCAGCCGTACCGGGACGGGGTATGGGGGCTACACCTTC.

The chain recombines TRBV9 with TRBJ1-1; unclear D gene. V was clipped by 0 bases and J by 1 base, with 7 bases between them. The CDR3 is made up of 14 amino acids. Per the germline V gene, CDR1 is SGDLS and CDR2 is YYNGEE. CDR3 residues: CASSVADWNTEAFF. CDR3 in DNA: TGTGCCAGCAGCGTAGCTGATTGGAACACTGAAGCTTTCTTT.

This clone has only a few counts. Here the CDR3 reads CASSQTRTQALTGELFF. For the CDR3, the DNA is TGTGCCAGCTCACAGACACGGACTCAAGCCTTAACCGGGGAGCTGTTTTTT. The V gene is TRBV18, the J gene TRBJ2-2, with a weak D call TRBD2 (5 bases). Germline V CDR1 and CDR2: KGHSH, LQKENI. V shed 4 bases and J shed 5 bases, with 20 bases lying between them. The CDR3 is 17 amino acids.

The chain carries TRBV6-6 and TRBJ1-1, with D maybe TRBD1 (6 bases). The ends were cut back, 4 bases at V and 3 bases at J, with 9 bases in the middle. This CDR3 is built from 13 residues. Germline CDR1 and CDR2: MNHNY and SVGAGI (reference sequence). This chain's CDR3 is CASSSAGDTEAFF. The DNA of the CDR3 is TGTGCCAGCAGTTCCGCAGGGGACACTGAAGCTTTCTTT.

This clone has just one count. The rearrangement links TRBV3-1 (or the pseudogene TRBV3-2) to TRBJ1-4; 8 nucleotides line up with TRBD1. CDR3 length equals 15 residues. Per germline, CDR1 LGHDT and CDR2 YNNKEL (reference sequence). Trimming took 3 bases from V and 8 from J; bases not matched to a gene: 8. CDR3 DNA: TGTGCCAGCAGCCAGAGGGACAGGTATTCCGAAAAACTGTTTTTT. Its translation is CASSQRDRYSEKLFF.

The chain employs TRBV5-5 and TRBJ1-6; 12 bases map to TRBD1. The V gene end was trimmed by 7 bases and the J gene end by 7 bases; junction bases not matched to a gene: 12. This CDR3 is 17 amino acids long. The V gene's germline CDR1 is SGHKS and CDR2 YYEKEE (reference sequence). The CDR3 nucleotides read TGTGCCAGCCAGGGACAGGGGGCATCGGTGGGCAATTCACCCCTCCACTTT. Translating it yields CASQGQGASVGNSPLHF.